Following are 25 T cell receptor beta chains from one sample sequenced in a study of cytomegalovirus exposure and HLA in healthy donors. Profiling relied on immunoSEQ multiplex PCR, and the TCRdb table lists in-frame clones only, not all of them. The repertoire holds roughly 150,000 clones, with approximately 80% as singletons. The specimen was PBMCs. These receptor sequences come from a man in his thirties or forties in good health and CMV-seropositive.

The chain joins TRBV7-6 to TRBJ2-6; D perhaps matches TRBD1 (6 bases). Germline CDR1 and CDR2: SGHVS and FNYEAQ. V lost 1 base, J lost 2 bases, and 12 bases lay in between. The CDR3 consists of 17 residues. CDR3 residues: CASSLGTAPAGANVLTF. The CDR3, as DNA: TGTGCCAGCAGCTTAGGGACAGCGCCCGCTGGGGCCAACGTCCTGACTTTC.

CDR3 sequence (DNA): TGTGCCAGCAGTGAACTTGGACAGAACACCGGGGAGCTGTTTTTT. Protein product: CASSELGQNTGELFF. The gene calls are TRBV6-1 and TRBJ2-2, with D tentatively TRBD1 (5 bases). Trimming took off 2 bases at V and 1 base at J, with 8 bases between the two ends. From germline, CDR1 is MNHNS and CDR2 SASEGT. The CDR3 has 15 residues.

The chain couples TRBV18 to TRBJ2-7, with 7 bases lining up with TRBD1. Germline CDR1 KGHSH, CDR2 LQKENI. V lost 5 bases, J lost 0 bases, and 10 bases stayed unmatched. The CDR3 sequence is 16 residues long. This CDR3 is CASSERGQFGSYEQYF. Here the CDR3 DNA reads TGTGCCAGCTCAGAAAGGGGGCAATTCGGCTCCTACGAGCAGTACTTC.

J is TRBJ2-1 and V is TRBV6-6; D not resolved. The CDR3 totals 15 residues. Germline CDR1 and CDR2: MNHNY and SVGAGI (reference sequence). V was cut by 7 bases and J by 2 bases, with 15 bases left in between. In DNA form, the CDR3 reads TGTGCCAGCACCTCGATGGCTGGAGCCTACAATGAGCAGTTCTTC. Its translation: CASTSMAGAYNEQFF.

This clone appeared once. This chain links TRBV2 with TRBJ1-1; no clear D. Germline V gives CDR1 SNHLY, CDR2 FYNNEI. This CDR3 is 14 amino acids long. V lost 4 bases to trimming and J lost 4 bases, with 13 bases between them. The CDR3 nucleotides are TGTGCCAGCAGTGTTCGGGGTGCAGCCACTGAAGCTTTCTTT. Amino acid sequence: CASSVRGAATEAFF.

The chain uses TRBV19 and TRBJ2-1; tentatively, D is TRBD2 (5 bases). The V gene lost 2 bases and the J gene lost 7 bases, with 15 bases spanning the gap. Germline V CDR1 and CDR2: LNHDA, SQIVND (reference sequence). This CDR3 contains 15 residues. The CDR3 nucleotides read TGTGCCAGTAGTATACGTCGGGAACTCCCAAATGAGCAGTTCTTC. It codes for CASSIRRELPNEQFF.

The chain couples TRBV21-1 to TRBJ1-6. TRBV21-1 is a pseudogene segment. The CDR3 totals 12 residues. The CDR3 DNA reads as TGTGCCAGCAGCACTTCTTATTCACCCCTCCACTTT. Its protein product is CASSTSYSPLHF.

This CDR3 is CASSPSGGSGNTIYF. The CDR3 DNA reads as TGTGCCAGCAGCCCCTCAGGGGGATCAGGAAACACCATATATTTT. This chain connects TRBV7-9 to TRBJ1-3, with 7 nucleotides matching TRBD1. V gave up 5 bases and J gave up 4 bases; unmatched junction bases: 8. The germline gives CDR1 SEHNR, CDR2 FQNEAQ (reference sequence). This CDR3 region has 15 residues.

This rearrangement joins TRBV19 to TRBJ1-5; 10 nucleotides agree with TRBD1. The CDR3 is 16 amino acids. The V gene's germline CDR1 is LNHDA and CDR2 SQIVND (reference sequence). The junction had 8 bases not matched to a gene; V was cut back by 3 bases and J by 6 bases. In nucleotides, the CDR3 is TGTGCCAGTAGTATCAGGACAGGGGGAATGGGTCAGCCCCAGCATTTT. Translated, it gives CASSIRTGGMGQPQHF.

The chain combines TRBV7-2 with TRBJ2-7, with a weak D call TRBD2 (6 bases). Germline V gives CDR1 SGHTA, CDR2 FQGNSA. The CDR3 length is 14 residues. V was cut by 0 bases and J by 5 bases, with 11 bases left in between. The CDR3 sequence: CASSLAGGVDEQYF. CDR3 bases: TGTGCCAGCAGCTTAGCGGGGGGTGTCGACGAGCAGTACTTC.

The chain combines TRBV4-1 with TRBJ2-5, with D perhaps matching TRBD2 (6 bases). Trimming removed 0 bases from V and 2 bases from J, with 13 bases in between. The CDR3 consists of 16 residues. Germline values: CDR1 MGHRA, CDR2 YSYEKL. This CDR3 reads CASSQEGVGGQETQYF. The CDR3 DNA reads as TGCGCCAGCAGCCAAGAGGGAGTGGGGGGACAAGAGACCCAGTACTTC.

The chain links TRBV7-2 to TRBJ1-5, with 12 bases aligning to TRBD1. There are 14 residues in the CDR3. The germline gives CDR1 SGHTA, CDR2 FQGNSA. V lost 5 bases and J lost 7; bases outside the gene matches: 3. The CDR3 sequence is CASSTGTGGQPQHF. The DNA for the CDR3 is TGTGCCAGCAGCACCGGGACAGGGGGCCAGCCCCAGCATTTT. Full variable domain (outside the CDR3, taken from reference TRBV7-2 and TRBJ1-5): GAGVSQSPSNKVTEKGKDVELRCDPISGHTALYWYRQSLGQGLEFLIYFQGNSAPDKSGLPSDRFSAERTGGSVSTLTIQRTQQEDSAVYLCASSTGTGGQPQHFGDGTRLSIL.

The chain links TRBV19 to TRBJ2-3; 9 nucleotides align to TRBD1. CDR1 and CDR2 (germline): LNHDA, SQIVND (reference sequence). Unmatched junction bases numbered 8, after V lost 8 bases and J lost 5 bases. This CDR3 contains 14 residues. CDR3 amino acids: CASRNRGLQDTQYF. In nucleotides, the CDR3 is TGTGCCAGTCGAAACAGGGGGCTTCAAGATACGCAGTATTTT.

The CDR3 nucleotides read TGTGCCAGCTCACCGATCTCGAAACATCACCCTAACTATGGCTACACCTTC. Its translation is CASSPISKHHPNYGYTF. The J gene is TRBJ1-2, the V gene TRBV18, with unresolved D. This CDR3 has 17 amino acids. Trimming left V 3 bases short and J 0 bases short, with 17 bases between. Germline V lookup: CDR1 KGHSH, CDR2 LQKENI.

The V gene is TRBV2, the J gene TRBJ2-2, with TRBD2 identical over 9 bases. CDR1 SNHLY and CDR2 FYNNEI come from the germline V gene. V trimming: 6 bases; J trimming: 5 bases; junction bases outside the gene matches: 10. There are 16 residues in the CDR3. The CDR3 loop reads CASSLAGSPRTGELFF. CDR3 nucleotide sequence: TGTGCCAGCAGCCTAGCGGGATCCCCTAGGACCGGGGAGCTGTTTTTT.

This chain joins TRBV18 and TRBJ1-3, with D maybe TRBD1 (5 bases). V was trimmed by 3 bases and J by 3 bases, leaving 15 bases between them. The V gene's germline CDR1 is KGHSH and CDR2 LQKENI. This CDR3 contains 16 residues. The CDR3 nucleotides read TGTGCCAGCTCACCTGCCGCGGGGCAGGGTGGAAACACCATATATTTT. Protein sequence: CASSPAAGQGGNTIYF.

This clone was seen once. The rearrangement links TRBV9 to TRBJ2-1, with 10 bases identical to TRBD1. The V and J ends lost 3 bases and 3 bases, in that order; junction bases with no gene match: 6. Germline CDR1 is SGDLS and CDR2 is YYNGEE. CDR3 length: 16 residues. The DNA of the CDR3 is TGTGCCAGCAGCGGCGGGACAGGGGCCGACTACAATGAGCAGTTCTTC. Protein sequence: CASSGGTGADYNEQFF.

The rearrangement uses TRBV7-3 and TRBJ2-7, with D tentatively TRBD2 (5 bases). Deletions cut 1 base from V and 5 bases from J, with 12 bases between. CDR1 and CDR2 from the germline V gene are SGHTA and FQGTGA. This CDR3 has 14 amino acids. The CDR3 sequence: CASSLRRHSDEQYF. The CDR3, as DNA: TGTGCCAGCAGCTTAAGGAGGCACTCGGACGAGCAGTACTTC. Complete variable domain (other parts from reference TRBV7-3 and TRBJ2-7): GAGVSQTPSNKVTEKGKYVELRCDPISGHTALYWYRQSLGQGPEFLIYFQGTGAADDSGLPNDRFFAVRPEGSVSTLKIQRTERGDSAVYLCASSLRRHSDEQYFGPGTRLTVT.

V gene TRBV5-1 combines with J gene TRBJ2-7; TRBD1 matches at 9 bases. The ends lost 4 bases at V and 7 bases at J; junction bases unmatched: 9. Germline-derived CDR1 and CDR2 are SGHRS and YFSETQ. This CDR3 is 14 amino acids long. The CDR3 nucleotides read TGCGCCAGCAGCCCCGGGGACAGGGCAGGGGAGCAGTACTTC. Amino acid sequence: CASSPGDRAGEQYF.

This clone was observed a few times. The chain recombines TRBV19 with TRBJ1-1; D might be TRBD1 (5 bases). This CDR3 contains 13 residues. V was trimmed by 5 bases and J by 5 bases, leaving 12 bases between them. In germline, CDR1 is LNHDA, CDR2 SQIVND (reference sequence). CDR3 DNA sequence: TGTGCCAGTAGTTCGGGGGGTGGGACTGAAGCTTTCTTT. Translation: CASSSGGGTEAFF.

The chain carries TRBV27 and TRBJ2-7, with unresolved D. Germline loops: CDR1 MNHEY, CDR2 SMNVEV (reference sequence). The V and J ends lost 3 bases and 2 bases respectively, with 11 bases between them. The CDR3 totals 14 residues. The DNA of the CDR3 is TGTGCCAGCAGTTTTTCCAGTTCCACCTACGAGCAGTACTTC. Translating it yields CASSFSSSTYEQYF.

The chain joins TRBV5-5 to TRBJ1-5; 8 bases are shared with TRBD1. Germline V gives CDR1 SGHKS, CDR2 YYEKEE (reference sequence). This CDR3 is built from 12 residues. After removal of 4 bases from V and 11 bases from J, the junction contained 5 bases not matched to a gene. The DNA of the CDR3 is TGTGCCAGCAGCCTCGGACAGGGTGCCCAGCATTTT. It codes for CASSLGQGAQHF.

In this sample, this clone turned up a few times. The V call is TRBV11-2, the J call TRBJ1-2, with TRBD1 as a possible D gene (6 bases). The CDR3 contains 13 residues. V shed 4 bases and J shed 8 bases, with 14 bases lying between them. CDR1 SGHAT and CDR2 FQNNGV come from the germline V gene. The CDR3 nucleotides are TGTGCCAGCAGCTCTTCAGGGGCTGGAGGCTACACCTTC. Translating gives CASSSSGAGGYTF.

About this clone: Different DNA sequences within this sample yield the same CDR3. This rearrangement joins TRBV9 to TRBJ2-1, with D perhaps matching TRBD1 (6 bases). This CDR3 spans 12 amino acids. Trimming took off 0 bases at V and 9 bases at J, with 7 bases between the two ends. Germline CDR1 is SGDLS and CDR2 is YYNGEE. The CDR3 nucleotides are TGTGCCAGCAGCGTAGAAGGGGGTGAGCAGTTCTTC. It is translated as CASSVEGGEQFF.

This sequence joins TRBV23-1 and TRBJ2-4; 9 bases line up with TRBD1. TRBV23-1 is designated an ORF whose function remains uncertain. Trimming cost V 8 bases and J 2 bases; bases outside gene matches: 4. The CDR3 runs to 14 residues. The chain's CDR3 is CASRTGVTKNIQYF. The CDR3 DNA is TGCGCCAGCCGGACAGGGGTTACCAAAAACATTCAGTACTTC.